This T cell receptor (beta chain) was observed in a study of cytomegalovirus exposure and HLA in healthy donors. Study as a whole: A prior study identified just under 120 million unique TCR beta sequences from 200 million or so T cells.

V shed 4 bases and J shed 0 bases, with 13 bases lying between them. Germline V lookup: CDR1 SQVTM, CDR2 ANQGSEA. This CDR3 spans 15 amino acids. This PCR relied on a set of 60 Vbeta primers and 13 Jbeta primers. Method: immunoSEQ multiplex PCR; TCRdb's copy keeps in-frame clones and lacks some. The data contain 130,000 or so clones, roughly 86% of them singletons. General study findings and limits: The number of N-insertions in an Asian-associated ancestry cluster was reportedly below the 666-donor mean in a later analysis.

On this clone: What it binds is not known.

The receptor was derived from a man younger than 35 in good health and CMV-seropositive. The rearrangement joins TRBV29-1 to TRBJ2-1; tentatively, D is TRBD2 (6 bases). Sequencing was performed on PBMCs. The CDR3 coding sequence is TGCAGCGTTGTCTCGGGAGCTCGCTCCTACAATGAGCAGTTCTTC. This sequence encodes CSVVSGARSYNEQFF.